One and the same sample provided the 18 T cell receptor beta chains below, sequenced in a study of blood T cells in healthy people across ages. Through a sample-barcoded 5' primer and a J-beta primer mix, a second PCR was run for roughly 6 to 12 cycles. From the 5' RACE reads, TCRdb called clonotypes with MiXCR, one entry per CDR3 protein. Of around 1.5 million distinct CDR3 sequences in the sample, around 39% are singletons; the top ten hold 7.9%. The source material was blood. Receptors were obtained from a woman aged 18-29 years in good health.

V gene TRBV20-1 combines with J gene TRBJ2-3, with D hard to call. This CDR3 comprises 15 residues. Germline lookup yields CDR1 DFQATT and CDR2 SNEGSKA (reference sequence). V lost 5 bases, J lost 2 bases, and 17 bases lay in between. The CDR3 region is CSASRPGLYTDTQYF. The CDR3 DNA sequence: TGCAGTGCTTCCCGTCCCGGGTTGTACACAGATACGCAGTATTTT.

The V gene is TRBV3-1, the J gene TRBJ1-1, with D tentatively TRBD1 (6 bases). CDR1 and CDR2 from the germline V gene are LGHDT and YNNKEL (reference sequence). CDR3 length equals 14 residues. Trimming removed 3 bases at V and 6 bases at J, with 14 bases between. For the CDR3, the DNA is TGTGCCAGCAGCCAGGAAGCGAGGGGGTCTGAAGCTTTCTTT. Translated: CASSQEARGSEAFF.

This clonotype has more than one count but fewer than ten. V usage is TRBV29-1 and J usage is TRBJ2-1, with 14 bases that match TRBD2. With the DNA end fitting TRBJ2-7 better, the J assignment may be wrong. The CDR3 totals 18 residues. Germline CDR1 is SQVTM and CDR2 is ANQGSEA. The CDR3 coding sequence is TGCAGCGTCCTCGGGACTAGCGGGAGTACCAGCTCCTACAATGAGCAGTACTTC. Its protein product is CSVLGTSGSTSSYNEQYF.

This chain uses TRBV28 with TRBJ2-1, with 12 nucleotides matching TRBD1. Germline trimming cut 3 bases from V and 12 bases from J; bases unmatched to any gene: 9. Germline V gene data show CDR1 as MDHEN and CDR2 as SYDVKM. The CDR3 runs 15 residues. CDR3 nucleotides: TGTGCCAGCAGTTTCGGGACAGGGGGCGGATTGTGGCAGTTCTTC. As protein: CASSFGTGGGLWQFF.

V is TRBV6-1 and J is TRBJ1-3, with D tentatively TRBD1 (6 bases). CDR1 is MNHNS and CDR2 is SASEGT in the germline V gene. This CDR3 spans 16 amino acids. Trimming shortened V by 7 bases and J by 0 bases, and 16 bases separated the two germline ends. DNA of the CDR3: TGTGCCAGCATCAATAACAGGGTTACCTCTGGAAACACCATATATTTT. It codes for CASINNRVTSGNTIYF.

V and J are TRBV24-1 and TRBJ2-3, with TRBD1 as a possible D gene (5 bases). The CDR3 consists of 15 residues. The germline V gene encodes CDR1 KGHDR and CDR2 SFDVKD. Trimming took off 3 bases at V and 2 bases at J, with 11 bases between the two ends. Written as DNA, the CDR3 is TGTGCCACCAGTGATACGACGACAGACACAGATACGCAGTATTTT. This codes for CATSDTTTDTDTQYF.

This clonotype occurred a few times. The chain links TRBV7-6 to TRBJ1-1, with TRBD1 as a possible D gene (5 bases). V lost 1 base and J 4 bases, leaving 13 bases between the germline ends. In germline, CDR1 is SGHVS, CDR2 FNYEAQ. The CDR3 loop spans 15 amino acids. In nucleotides, the CDR3 is TGTGCCAGCAGCTTAGTGCCCCGGGACCCCACTGAAGCTTTCTTT. The encoded protein is CASSLVPRDPTEAFF.

This clonotype showed up just once. The chain uses TRBV4-1 and TRBJ2-5; 8 bases line up with TRBD2. V lost 4 bases and J lost 11; bases outside the gene matches: 15. The CDR3 runs 15 residues. The germline V gene has CDR1 MGHRA and CDR2 YSYEKL. The CDR3: CASSPREGGANEQYF. The CDR3 DNA reads as TGCGCCAGCAGCCCCCGGGAGGGAGGAGCTAATGAGCAGTACTTC.

As regards this clonotype: This may be a read error: a much more frequent sequence differs by one nucleotide. The chain couples TRBV3-1 to TRBJ2-1; the D gene could be TRBD1 or TRBD2 (5 bases each). The assigned J gene may be wrong: the sequence end matches TRBJ2-7 better. Germline lookup yields CDR1 LGHDT and CDR2 YNNKEL (reference sequence). CDR3 length equals 16 residues. The CDR3 sequence is CASSLGFGTQYNEQYF. The CDR3 DNA is TGTGCCAGCAGTCTAGGGTTCGGGACCCAGTACAATGAGCAGTACTTC.

This clonotype has only a few counts. The rearrangement links TRBV7-2 to TRBJ2-3; D is possibly TRBD2 (6 bases). The CDR3 extends over 16 amino acids. V lost 3 bases and J lost 1, with 14 bases in between. CDR1 is SGHTA and CDR2 is FQGNSA in the germline V gene. The CDR3 sequence: CASSFTRASGTDTQYF. CDR3 sequence (DNA): TGTGCCAGCAGCTTTACTAGGGCTAGCGGCACAGATACGCAGTATTTT.

The gene calls are TRBV6-5 and TRBJ1-3; D is unresolved. V was cut by 8 bases and J by 0 bases, with 14 bases left in between. Germline CDR1 and CDR2: MNHEY and SVGAGI. The CDR3 loop spans 15 amino acids. CDR3 sequence: CASGRRADSGNTIYF. The CDR3 DNA reads TGTGCCAGCGGCCGCCGGGCTGACTCTGGAAACACCATATATTTT.

The chain employs TRBV24-1 and TRBJ2-7; TRBD2 might be the D (5 bases). V lost 6 bases and J lost 7, with 15 bases in between. Germline lookup yields CDR1 KGHDR and CDR2 SFDVKD. CDR3 length: 13 residues. This CDR3 reads CATSNSANNEQYF. CDR3 DNA: TGTGCCACCAGTAATAGCGCCAACAATGAGCAGTACTTC.

This chain links TRBV25-1 with TRBJ1-6; D remains ambiguous. V lost 4 bases and J lost 6, with 16 bases in between. The CDR3 is 16 amino acids. CDR1 and CDR2 (germline): MGHDK, SYGVNS. DNA of the CDR3: TGTGCCAGCAGTGGCGGGGTCGGAGGGAGTAATTCACCCCTCCACTTT. This translates into CASSGGVGGSNSPLHF.

As to this clonotype: Sequence at one end of the junction differs from germline and may be a read error. The chain links TRBV20-1 to TRBJ1-2, with TRBD1 identical over 9 bases. The V gene's germline CDR1 is DFQATT and CDR2 SNEGSKA (reference sequence). This CDR3 spans 16 amino acids. CDR3 protein: CSTSGVGQGYNYGYTF. The CDR3 bases are TGCAGTACTAGTGGTGTGGGACAGGGATATAACTATGGCTACACCTTC.

Concerning this clonotype itself: Sequence at one end of the junction differs from germline and may be a read error. The rearrangement links TRBV3-1 to TRBJ1-5, with D maybe TRBD1 (6 bases). The CDR3 sequence is 14 residues long. Germline V gene sequence: CDR1 LGHDT, CDR2 YNNKEL (reference sequence). The CDR3 here is CASRQGGSGQPQHF. DNA of the CDR3: TGTGCCAGCAGACAAGGGGGGTCAGGGCAGCCCCAGCATTTT. The complete variable domain, with remaining parts taken from reference TRBV3-1 and TRBJ1-5, reads DTAVSQTPKYLVTQMGNDKSIKCEQNLGHDTMYWYKQDSKKFLKIMFSYNNKELIINETVPNRFSPKSPDKAHLNLHINSLELGDSAVYFCASRQGGSGQPQHFGDGTRLSIL.

The V call is TRBV2, the J call TRBJ2-1, with TRBD2 identical over 10 bases. The germline CDR1 and CDR2 sequences are SNHLY and FYNNEI. The CDR3 extends over 16 amino acids. V shed 3 bases and J 4 bases; nucleotides not matched to a gene: 6. The CDR3 DNA follows: TGTGCCAGCAGTGATGGGAGCGGGAGGGGATACAATGAGCAGTTCTTC. Its protein is CASSDGSGRGYNEQFF. The variable domain in full, with the rest retrieved from reference TRBV2 and TRBJ2-1, is EPEVTQTPSHQVTQMGQEVILRCVPISNHLYFYWYRQILGQKVEFLVSFYNNEISEKSEIFDDQFSVERPDGSNFTLKIRSTKLEDSAMYFCASSDGSGRGYNEQFFGPGTRLTVL.

This chain uses TRBV10-3 with TRBJ1-1; 8 bases line up with TRBD1. The V gene's germline CDR1 is ENHRY and CDR2 SYGVKD. V lost 9 bases, J lost 1 base, and 4 bases stayed unmatched. This CDR3 has 13 amino acids. Written as DNA, the CDR3 is TGTGCCATAACGGACAGGGAGAACACTGAAGCTTTCTTT. It codes for CAITDRENTEAFF.

This chain joins TRBV5-6 and TRBJ1-5, with D maybe TRBD1 (5 bases). Germline CDR1 reads SGHDT; CDR2 reads YYEEEE. The CDR3 length is 14 residues. The V end was cut by 0 bases, the J end by 7 bases, with 11 bases between. CDR3 coding DNA: TGTGCCAGCAGCTTGGAGGGACTCGGCCAGCCCCAGCATTTT. Residues: CASSLEGLGQPQHF.